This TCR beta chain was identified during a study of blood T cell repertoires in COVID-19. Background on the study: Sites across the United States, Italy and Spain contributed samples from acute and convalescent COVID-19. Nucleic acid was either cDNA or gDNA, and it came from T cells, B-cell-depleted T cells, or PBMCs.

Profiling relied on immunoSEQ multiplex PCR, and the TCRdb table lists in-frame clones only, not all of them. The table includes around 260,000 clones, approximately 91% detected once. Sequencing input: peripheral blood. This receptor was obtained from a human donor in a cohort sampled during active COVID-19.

CDR3 region: CATASLPGQGNSFF. The CDR3 DNA reads as TGTGCCACCGCCAGTCTTCCGGGACAGGGGAATTCTTTCTTT. The V gene is TRBV28, the J gene TRBJ1-1, with 10 positions matching TRBD1. This CDR3 is built from 14 residues. V shed 10 bases and J 12 bases; nucleotides not matched to a gene: 17. Looked up from germline, CDR1 is MDHEN and CDR2 is SYDVKM. The variable domain in full, with the rest retrieved from reference TRBV28 and TRBJ1-1, is DVKVTQSSRYLVKRTGEKVFLECVQDMDHENMFWYRQDPGLGLRLIYFSYDVKMKEKGDIPEGYSVSREKKERFSLILESASTNQTSMYLCATASLPGQGNSFFGQGTRLTVV.